The 26 T cell receptor beta chains reported below all come from one sample, sequenced in a study of blood T cell repertoires in COVID-19. Repertoires were generated with immunoSEQ multiplex PCR, while TCRdb's copy carries only in-frame clones and drops some. The table shows 14,000 to 15,000 clones, with 80% to 95% occurring only once. Sequences were obtained from peripheral blood. All receptors come from a human donor with active COVID-19. The donor label of this sample is uncertain.

The chain uses TRBV2 and TRBJ2-1; D is perhaps TRBD1 (5 bases). The CDR3 contains 16 residues. V lost 6 bases to trimming and J lost 8 bases, with 23 bases between them. The germline gives CDR1 SNHLY, CDR2 FYNNEI. The CDR3 is CASRDSFWGVDDEQFF. Written as DNA, the CDR3 is TGTGCCAGCAGAGATTCGTTTTGGGGCGTAGACGATGAGCAGTTCTTC.

The chain recombines TRBV30 with TRBJ1-2; no clear D gene. V lost 3 bases and J 7 bases, leaving 12 bases between the germline ends. Per germline, CDR1 GTSNPN and CDR2 SVGIG (reference sequence). CDR3 length: 12 amino acids. In DNA, the CDR3 is TGTGCCTGGAGGGACTGGGCCCTTGGCTACACCTTC. Encoded protein: CAWRDWALGYTF.

J is TRBJ2-3 and V is TRBV3-1 (or the pseudogene TRBV3-2), with no clear D. The germline CDR1 and CDR2 sequences are LGHDT and YNNKEL (reference sequence). The CDR3 consists of 13 residues. V was pared by 8 bases and J by 1 base, with 10 bases between. CDR3 loop: CASEKPGTDTQYF. The CDR3 DNA reads as TGTGCCAGCGAAAAGCCGGGCACAGATACGCAGTATTTT.

The chain links TRBV7-2 to TRBJ2-7; 9 bases match TRBD1. In germline, CDR1 is SGHTA, CDR2 FQGNSA. The CDR3 spans 16 residues. The V gene end was trimmed by 1 base and the J gene end by 3 bases; junction bases not matched to a gene: 7. CDR3 sequence reads: CASSLGSLGQGYEQYF. CDR3 nucleotides: TGTGCCAGCAGCTTAGGTTCGTTGGGACAGGGCTACGAGCAGTACTTC.

The J gene is TRBJ2-1, the V gene TRBV6-6, with 16 bases aligning to TRBD2. The ends lost 2 bases at V and 8 bases at J; junction bases unmatched: 3. The CDR3 is made up of 16 amino acids. Per the germline V gene, CDR1 is MNHNY and CDR2 is SVGAGI (reference sequence). DNA for the CDR3: TGTGCCAGCAGTTACGGGACTAGCGGGAGGGCCGATGAGCAGTTCTTC. It yields the protein CASSYGTSGRADEQFF.

The chain joins TRBV15 to TRBJ2-5; D not certain. Germline V lookup: CDR1 LNHNV, CDR2 YYDKDF (reference sequence). The CDR3 is made up of 12 amino acids. V was cut by 4 bases and J by 1 base, with 4 bases left in between. The CDR3 region has the DNA TGTGCCACCAGCACAGGCCAAGAGACCCAGTACTTC. It is translated as CATSTGQETQYF. The full variable domain, its missing parts supplied by reference TRBV15 and TRBJ2-5, is DAMVIQNPRYQVTQFGKPVTLSCSQTLNHNVMYWYQQKSSQAPKLLFHYYDKDFNNEADTPDNFQSRRPNTSFCFLDIRSPGLGDTAMYLCATSTGQETQYFGPGTRLLVL.

This chain connects TRBV6-6 to TRBJ2-5; 13 bases line up with TRBD2. CDR3 length equals 14 residues. Germline trimming cut 8 bases from V and 1 base from J; bases unmatched to any gene: 1. Germline values: CDR1 MNHNY, CDR2 SVGAGI (reference sequence). This CDR3 is CASRTSGGQETQYF. CDR3 nucleotides: TGTGCCAGCCGGACTAGCGGGGGCCAAGAGACCCAGTACTTC.

This CDR3 reads CASSLVGQGGIAKNIQYF. Here the CDR3 DNA reads TGTGCCAGCAGCTTGGTAGGCCAGGGAGGCATAGCCAAAAACATTCAGTACTTC. The chain couples TRBV5-5 to TRBJ2-4, with D tentatively TRBD2 (6 bases). V gave up 0 bases and J gave up 0 bases, with 16 bases separating them. The CDR3 spans 18 residues. Germline CDR1 is SGHKS and CDR2 is YYEKEE (reference sequence).

CDR3: CASSQGMAAFF. In DNA, the CDR3 is TGTGCCAGCAGCCAAGGCATGGCAGCTTTCTTT. This chain connects TRBV3-1 (or the pseudogene TRBV3-2) to TRBJ1-1, with no clear D. From germline, CDR1 is LGHDT and CDR2 YNNKEL (reference sequence). The CDR3 runs 11 residues. V was cut by 1 base and J by 10 bases, with 7 bases left in between.

This chain links TRBV18 with TRBJ1-5; tentative D call: TRBD1 (6 bases). Trimming removed 2 bases at V and 7 bases at J, with 18 bases between. The CDR3 totals 16 residues. Germline CDR1 is KGHSH and CDR2 is LQKENI. DNA for the CDR3: TGTGCCAGCTCACCAGCGGGGGGGCTGAGTTTACAGCCCCAGCATTTT. Translated: CASSPAGGLSLQPQHF.

This clone ranks as medium-sized. The genes are TRBV3-1 (or the pseudogene TRBV3-2) and TRBJ1-2; a weak D match, TRBD1 (6 bases). The CDR3 contains 15 residues. Trimming cost V 4 bases and J 4 bases, with 16 bases left between them. Looked up from germline, CDR1 is LGHDT and CDR2 is YNNKEL (reference sequence). This CDR3 reads CASSLDRNPFYGYTF. CDR3 nucleotide sequence: TGTGCCAGCAGCCTTGACAGGAACCCCTTCTATGGCTACACCTTC.

The chain recombines TRBV7-2 with TRBJ1-1, with D unclear. CDR1 SGHTA and CDR2 FQGNSA come from the germline V gene. The CDR3 is 13 residues long. The V and J ends lost 1 base and 8 bases respectively, with 11 bases between them. The DNA for the CDR3 is TGTGCCAGCAGCTTAGGTATTGGCAGGGAAGCTTTCTTT. Translating it yields CASSLGIGREAFF.

The chain uses TRBV6-5 and TRBJ2-7, with 10 bases identical to TRBD2. Germline lookup yields CDR1 MNHEY and CDR2 SVGAGI. The CDR3 extends over 14 amino acids. With V trimmed by 8 bases and J by 3 bases, 7 bases remained unmatched. The CDR3 nucleotides read TGTGCCAGCCTCCCCCCTAGCGGGAGCTACGAGCAGTACTTC. Translation gives CASLPPSGSYEQYF.

This clone appeared a single time. The V and J genes are TRBV18 and TRBJ1-5, with D possibly TRBD1 on 5 matching bases. The germline V and J ends were trimmed by 5 bases and 2 bases, with 16 bases remaining between them. Germline values: CDR1 KGHSH, CDR2 LQKENI. The CDR3 has 16 amino acids. This CDR3 is CASSSRDSNRNQPQHF. The CDR3 DNA is TGTGCCAGCTCATCCCGGGACTCGAACCGCAATCAGCCCCAGCATTTT.

V gene TRBV15 combines with J gene TRBJ2-2, with 12 bases aligning to TRBD2. The CDR3 has 17 amino acids. Germline lookup yields CDR1 LNHNV and CDR2 YYDKDF (reference sequence). V gave up 2 bases and J gave up 7 bases; unmatched junction bases: 8. For the CDR3, the DNA is TGTGCCACCAGCAGAAAACTAGCGGGAGGTAGTAACGGGGAGCTGTTTTTT. Translated: CATSRKLAGGSNGELFF.

The chain joins TRBV11-2 to TRBJ2-7; TRBD2 matches 7 bases. The CDR3 runs to 15 residues. V shed 5 bases, J shed 2 bases, and the junction held 9 bases outside the gene matches. Germline V gene sequence: CDR1 SGHAT, CDR2 FQNNGV. The CDR3 DNA sequence: TGTGCCAGCAGCGACCCGGGACTACTTACCTACGAGCAGTACTTC. Protein: CASSDPGLLTYEQYF.

The chain is built from TRBV6-5 and TRBJ2-6, with TRBD1 matching over 7 bases. Germline V gives CDR1 MNHEY, CDR2 SVGAGI. The CDR3 is 15 residues long. V lost 8 bases to trimming and J lost 0 bases; unmatched junction nucleotides: 4. CDR3 protein: CASEGQTSGANVLTF. Here the CDR3 DNA reads TGTGCCAGCGAGGGACAGACCTCTGGGGCCAACGTCCTGACTTTC.

This clone occurred once. The chain joins TRBV28 to TRBJ2-1; 11 positions match TRBD2. Trimming removed 8 bases from V and 4 bases from J; junction bases left unmatched: 7. Germline assignment: CDR1 MDHEN and CDR2 SYDVKM. This CDR3 has 15 amino acids. The CDR3 spells CASRGTSGKYNEQFF. In DNA form, the CDR3 reads TGTGCCAGCCGGGGGACTAGCGGAAAGTACAATGAGCAGTTCTTC.

This clone was detected only a few times. The chain combines TRBV6-1 with TRBJ1-2; D remains unclear. CDR1 and CDR2 from the germline V gene are MNHNS and SASEGT. V shed 2 bases and J shed 8 bases, with 12 bases lying between them. The CDR3 is 13 amino acids. Here the CDR3 DNA reads TGTGCCAGCAGTGAACTTAGCGGGATCGGCTACACCTTC. Translation gives CASSELSGIGYTF.

J is TRBJ2-1 and V is TRBV5-1; TRBD2 might be the D (7 bases). V was clipped by 7 bases and J by 5 bases, with 19 bases between them. CDR1 is SGHRS and CDR2 is YFSETQ in the germline V gene. The CDR3 length is 15 residues. The CDR3 reads CASRTAGAGNNEQFF. The CDR3 nucleotides are TGCGCCAGCCGAACTGCGGGGGCAGGGAACAATGAGCAGTTCTTC. The full variable domain, with the rest looked up from reference TRBV5-1 and TRBJ2-1, is KAGVTQTPRYLIKTRGQQVTLSCSPISGHRSVSWYQQTPGQGLQFLFEYFSETQRNKGNFPGRFSGRQFSNSRSEMNVSTLELGDSALYLCASRTAGAGNNEQFFGPGTRLTVL.

V is TRBV6-2 or TRBV6-3 and J is TRBJ1-6; 10 bases match TRBD1. With 6 bases clipped from V and 9 bases from J, the junction kept 5 bases outside the gene matches. This CDR3 contains 14 residues. Looked up from germline, CDR1 is MNHEY and CDR2 is SVGEGT. CDR3 residues: CASSGQGVGSPLHF. In nucleotides, the CDR3 is TGTGCCAGCAGCGGACAGGGGGTGGGTTCACCCCTCCACTTT.

The rearrangement joins TRBV7-2 to TRBJ2-7; the match to TRBD2 covers 10 bases. Unmatched junction bases numbered 9, after V lost 2 bases and J lost 2 bases. The CDR3 is made up of 17 amino acids. In germline, CDR1 is SGHTA, CDR2 FQGNSA. DNA for the CDR3: TGTGCCAGCAGCTTATGGGCTAGCGGGGGTTCTACCTACGAGCAGTACTTC. Its protein product is CASSLWASGGSTYEQYF. Looking up the rest from reference TRBV7-2 and TRBJ2-7 gives the full variable domain: GAGVSQSPSNKVTEKGKDVELRCDPISGHTALYWYRQSLGQGLEFLIYFQGNSAPDKSGLPSDRFSAERTGGSVSTLTIQRTQQEDSAVYLCASSLWASGGSTYEQYFGPGTRLTVT.

The chain employs TRBV27 and TRBJ2-1; the match to TRBD2 covers 10 bases. J was trimmed by 9 bases and V by 0 bases; bases with no gene match: 11. The CDR3 loop spans 17 amino acids. Germline V gene data show CDR1 as MNHEY and CDR2 as SMNVEV (reference sequence). The CDR3 nucleotides read TGTGCCAGCAGTTTATCAAAGACTAGCGGGCTATCTAGTGAGCAGTTCTTC. This translates into CASSLSKTSGLSSEQFF.

The V call is TRBV5-1, the J call TRBJ2-7; a weak D match, TRBD1 (5 bases). This CDR3 region has 15 residues. Deletions cut 0 bases from V and 0 bases from J, with 10 bases between. Germline assignment: CDR1 SGHRS and CDR2 YFSETQ. CDR3 region: CASSLGQLSSYEQYF. The CDR3 DNA reads TGCGCCAGCAGCTTGGGACAGTTGAGCTCCTACGAGCAGTACTTC.

The CDR3 reads CASSWGQGRTDTQYF. The CDR3 DNA reads as TGTGCCAGCAGTTGGGGACAGGGAAGGACAGATACGCAGTATTTT. The rearrangement links TRBV6-2 or TRBV6-3 to TRBJ2-3, with 9 bases lining up with TRBD1. The CDR3 runs to 15 residues. Germline CDR1 is MNHEY and CDR2 is SVGEGT. V was pared by 4 bases and J by 3 bases, with 5 bases of the junction left unmatched.

The rearrangement links TRBV6-1 to TRBJ1-3; D gene uncertain. V was cut by 0 bases and J by 0 bases, with 9 bases left in between. This CDR3 is 16 amino acids long. Germline V gene data show CDR1 as MNHNS and CDR2 as SASEGT. In nucleotides, the CDR3 is TGTGCCAGCAGTGAAGCGCTTCAGGCCTCTGGAAACACCATATATTTT. Amino acids: CASSEALQASGNTIYF.